The present T cell receptor (beta chain) was sequenced within a study of cytomegalovirus exposure and HLA in healthy donors (dated by TCRdb to the late 2010s). Notes on the research overall: An earlier analysis of around 600 of the donors reported 250 to 300 Gb of sequence data and approximately 110 million unique TCR beta sequences from 150 million to 200 million T cells. An early release covering 500 to 750 HLA-typed donors comprised about 300 gigabases of sequencing data and around 85 million unique TCR sequences. Of the roughly 410 genotyped donors, 75% to 85% were placed in the genetic ancestry cluster associated with self-reported Caucasian donors. The study aimed to test whether signatures of past pathogen exposure could be identified by cataloging public T cell receptors. The study used immunosequencing to profile the T cell repertoires of 666 subjects and linked those repertoires to cytomegalovirus serostatus. A separate validation cohort of 100 to 150 different subjects was used in addition to the approximately 610-subject first cohort. To predict cytomegalovirus infection status, the study combined high-throughput TCR immunosequencing, statistical association of individual TCRs with disease status, and machine learning. A later analysis re-examined previously published TCR beta repertoires from 610 or so donors and added high-resolution HLA genotyping to investigate patterns of TCR occurrence. The later analysis used no new phenotypic data to find candidate immune exposures, relying instead on TCR beta sequences and their occurrence across donors. To decide whether each TCR beta V gene segment behaved as functional or pseudogenic, an earlier analysis of several hundred of the donors relied on high-throughput TCR beta sequencing. Donor age, sex, ethnicity and CMV serostatus were compiled together with the repertoire data. A later genetic analysis used genome-wide SNP genotypes for about 65% of the roughly 700 donors, treating that subset as a discovery cohort. Every repertoire in the discovery cohort had been generated on one and the same sequencing platform. HLA typing included class I and class II loci at four-digit resolution. The number of donors typed differed by locus, with about 629-630 for A, B, C, DRB1 and DQB1, about 500 for DQA1, 606 for DPA1, and under 490 for DPB1. Because of strong linkage in the cohort, roughly five DR-DQ haplotypes were treated as single units for association and clustering. Among about 390 genotyped donors of the cohort, an average of around 240,000 unique TCR beta nucleotide sequences were sequenced per donor, roughly 18% of them non-productive.

The cohort was made up of 500 to 850 healthy bone marrow donors. All cohort members were sampled while nominally healthy, although unrecorded immune exposures were likely present. The donor tested CMV seropositive and was one of the 289 seropositive cohort members. Every donor gave a peripheral blood sample, and the peripheral blood mononuclear cells from that sample were used for TCR beta sequencing. Genomic DNA was extracted from the blood cell samples with the Qiagen DNeasy Blood Extraction Kit. Library preparation used the immunoSEQ multiplex PCR assay. For the multiplex PCR, a mixture combining 60 forward primers for TCR Vbeta segments and 13 reverse primers for TCR Jbeta segments was used. The CDR3 region of rearranged TCR beta genes was amplified from genomic DNA with a multiplex PCR assay. Amplified TCR beta libraries were sequenced as 87-base-pair reads on the Illumina HiSeq System. The authors processed their data as follows. Across the 670 or so repertoires, a later analysis counted tens of millions of unique TCR beta chains, around 11 million of which were shared by at least two donors. A nearest-neighbor algorithm error-corrected the raw reads and collapsed the reads into unique sequences, merging closely related sequences to remove PCR and sequencing errors. V, D and J gene segments were assigned by aligning CDR3 sequences to IMGT reference sequences. For a sequence to be retained, a match of at least six nucleotides to both a V gene segment and a J gene segment was required. Rearrangements were called productive when the CDR3 lacked stop codons and stayed in frame with V and J; all others were non-productive. Following IMGT convention, CDR3 was defined as the stretch from the second conserved V-encoded cysteine to the conserved J-encoded phenylalanine. In an earlier analysis of roughly 580 of the donors, sequences lacking an unambiguous match to a single V gene segment were excluded. In an earlier analysis of 587 of the donors, V segments were called functional above 56.7% productive rearrangements and were called segregating when the between-donor standard deviation exceeded 5%. To diagnose cytomegalovirus status from the catalog of TCR beta chain sequences, a statistical classification framework was built. In a later analysis, V and J genes were assigned by comparing TCR nucleotide sequences against IMGT/GENE-DB human TR gene sequences. Using the TCRdist pipeline, a later analysis assigned CDR3 sequences along with most-parsimonious VDJ recombination scenarios. In a later analysis, each TCR beta chain was defined by its CDR3 amino acid sequence together with its V-gene family, and reads lacking a unique V-gene family were excluded. To address suspected cross-contamination and a sequencing artifact, a later analysis removed around 590 highly shared, low-generation-probability nucleotide sequences. A later analysis calculated a clonal expansion index for each public chain from normalized within-repertoire ranks of inferred template counts. In a later analysis, generation probabilities were computed with a VDJ recombination model fitted to out-of-frame rearrangements, and the resulting probabilities were checked against IGoR. In a later analysis, TCR-TCR, TCR-HLA and TCR-CMV co-occurrence was scored with hypergeometric tests, and a repertoire-size bias correction was applied to TCR pairs. In a later analysis, false discovery rates were estimated by permuting HLA or CMV assignments 20 times. In a later analysis, co-occurring TCRs were grouped with DBSCAN, and TCRdist sequence similarity was added when clustering was performed within HLA-allele-positive subsets. Repertoires with fewer than 30,000 or more than 120,000 public chains were left out of co-occurrence clustering, as were roughly five repertoires with anomalous nucleotide sharing. TCRdb mirrors the immuneACCESS table, restricted to in-frame sequences. Some clones are absent from its copies; in checked studies, under half trace to an unresolved V gene, and the reason for the others is unknown. The V and J calls and clone size come from that table; D and trimming were worked out from the DNA. The sample table contains tens of thousands of clones; only one count was recorded for approximately 79% of them. The ten largest clones represent about 12% of the sample.

This clone was found once. This receptor's antigen is unknown. No much larger clonotype is one base removed from it; base qualities were not supplied. Points the paper makes about the study in general: In the study, approximately 160 TCR beta chains were listed as associated with cytomegalovirus. In a later analysis, several top co-occurrence clusters were reported to appear linked to parvovirus B19, influenza, CMV and Epstein-Barr virus. A further reported finding was that TCR beta sequences accurately predicted the HLA-A and HLA-B alleles for most subjects in the first cohort. When HLA alleles, especially DR and DQ, strongly co-occurred, attributing TCR associations to individual alleles was difficult. In a later analysis, TCR association rates were found to vary across HLA loci, with the most associated TCRs seen for DRB1 alleles and the fewest for HLA-C alleles. Compared with the roughly 670-donor mean, donors in an Asian-associated ancestry cluster had fewer N-insertions in productive TCRs, according to a later genetic analysis. Sequencing depth was assumed to be roughly uniform across donors in the presence/absence analyses, though that assumption may not hold. CMV serostatus was the only immune exposure information available for the cohort. In a later analysis, HLA-associated TCR beta chains were found to be more clonally expanded and to have lower generation probabilities than equally common non-associated chains. While some public TCRs were present in many individuals, most TCR sequences turned up only very rarely across donors. V-gene and J-gene trimming of TCR beta chains was associated with a missense DCLRE1C variant in a later genetic analysis, and the association was replicated in an independent cohort. Linkage disequilibrium might explain the correlated functional status among segregating V segments, but an unknown experimental factor could not be ruled out. Because HLA typing was unavailable for some donors at each locus, only the typed subset was used in association tests. A cluster of highly shared sequence variants was judged likely to represent a technical artifact of the sequencing pipeline. The cohort was sequenced for TCR beta chains only, and without alpha or paired-chain data the features that could be detected were limited. A later analysis associated about 17,000 TCR beta sequences with specific HLA alleles at a false discovery rate of 0.05. A later analysis found that most CMV-associated TCR beta chains appeared HLA-restricted, with HLA associations seemingly driven largely by CMV exposure. Because counts were too low, approximately 18 rarely observed V segments, including chromosome 9 orphons, were excluded from the earlier analysis of 587 of the donors. The authors suggested that the approach could potentially be extended to other disease states and immunological phenotypes. An earlier analysis of approximately 600 of the donors showed that most TCR beta V segments appeared in productive rearrangements either about 87% or about 30% of the time, which broadly matched IMGT annotations. In both the original and validation cohorts, the classifier was reported to diagnose cytomegalovirus status with high specificity and sensitivity. In vitro tests confirmed that a few of the cytomegalovirus-associated TCR beta chains recognize cytomegalovirus antigens.

The source material was PBMCs. The receptor was isolated from a woman in her 40s in good health and CMV-seropositive.

This receptor carries the CDR3 CASSGTGGWSPLHF. The bases read TGTGCCAGCAGCGGAACAGGGGGCTGGTCACCCCTCCACTTT. The chain was built from TRBV7-9 and TRBJ1-6, and 9 bases in between align with TRBD1. The CDR3 contains 14 residues, cysteine and phenylalanine counted. CDR3 DNA only is kept here, 42 bases in frame from base 1. The germline V gene encodes CDR1 SEHNR and CDR2 FQNEAQ (reference sequence). Trimming removed 5 bases from V and 10 bases from J; the gene matches leave 6 bases unexplained. This CDR3, with the reference TRBV7-9 and TRBJ1-6 proteins standing in past its ends, gives the full variable domain DTGVSQNPRHKITKRGQNVTFRCDPISEHNRLYWYRQTLGQGPEFLTYFQNEAQLEKSRLLSDRFSAERPKGSFSTLEIQRTEQGDSAMYLCASSGTGGWSPLHFGNGTRLTVT.